The clone carrying this TCR beta chain occurred a few times. Its antigen is not known. TCRdb re-processed the PCR reads through MiXCR. Of more than 20,000 clones listed, nearly 25% are singletons. Patients had received no treatment of any kind before thyroid surgery. The data stem from a study of metastatic and nonmetastatic thyroid tumors. The study's findings and limits: In both blood and tumor samples, TCR beta diversity was reported significantly higher for malignant than benign nodules.

This CDR3 comprises 14 residues. The junction had 6 bases not matched to a gene; V was cut back by 4 bases and J by 8 bases. The rearrangement links TRBV12-3 or TRBV12-4 to TRBJ1-4; 8 bases match TRBD1. Sequencing was carried out using tumor tissue. This TCR came from a female donor with papillary thyroid cancer or a benign thyroid nodule (not recorded which). Some clones in this sample may be carry-over from other donors' samples. Here the CDR3 DNA reads TGTGCCAGCAGTTCGGACAGGGTAGGAGAAAAACTGTTTTTT. It specifies CASSSDRVGEKLFF.